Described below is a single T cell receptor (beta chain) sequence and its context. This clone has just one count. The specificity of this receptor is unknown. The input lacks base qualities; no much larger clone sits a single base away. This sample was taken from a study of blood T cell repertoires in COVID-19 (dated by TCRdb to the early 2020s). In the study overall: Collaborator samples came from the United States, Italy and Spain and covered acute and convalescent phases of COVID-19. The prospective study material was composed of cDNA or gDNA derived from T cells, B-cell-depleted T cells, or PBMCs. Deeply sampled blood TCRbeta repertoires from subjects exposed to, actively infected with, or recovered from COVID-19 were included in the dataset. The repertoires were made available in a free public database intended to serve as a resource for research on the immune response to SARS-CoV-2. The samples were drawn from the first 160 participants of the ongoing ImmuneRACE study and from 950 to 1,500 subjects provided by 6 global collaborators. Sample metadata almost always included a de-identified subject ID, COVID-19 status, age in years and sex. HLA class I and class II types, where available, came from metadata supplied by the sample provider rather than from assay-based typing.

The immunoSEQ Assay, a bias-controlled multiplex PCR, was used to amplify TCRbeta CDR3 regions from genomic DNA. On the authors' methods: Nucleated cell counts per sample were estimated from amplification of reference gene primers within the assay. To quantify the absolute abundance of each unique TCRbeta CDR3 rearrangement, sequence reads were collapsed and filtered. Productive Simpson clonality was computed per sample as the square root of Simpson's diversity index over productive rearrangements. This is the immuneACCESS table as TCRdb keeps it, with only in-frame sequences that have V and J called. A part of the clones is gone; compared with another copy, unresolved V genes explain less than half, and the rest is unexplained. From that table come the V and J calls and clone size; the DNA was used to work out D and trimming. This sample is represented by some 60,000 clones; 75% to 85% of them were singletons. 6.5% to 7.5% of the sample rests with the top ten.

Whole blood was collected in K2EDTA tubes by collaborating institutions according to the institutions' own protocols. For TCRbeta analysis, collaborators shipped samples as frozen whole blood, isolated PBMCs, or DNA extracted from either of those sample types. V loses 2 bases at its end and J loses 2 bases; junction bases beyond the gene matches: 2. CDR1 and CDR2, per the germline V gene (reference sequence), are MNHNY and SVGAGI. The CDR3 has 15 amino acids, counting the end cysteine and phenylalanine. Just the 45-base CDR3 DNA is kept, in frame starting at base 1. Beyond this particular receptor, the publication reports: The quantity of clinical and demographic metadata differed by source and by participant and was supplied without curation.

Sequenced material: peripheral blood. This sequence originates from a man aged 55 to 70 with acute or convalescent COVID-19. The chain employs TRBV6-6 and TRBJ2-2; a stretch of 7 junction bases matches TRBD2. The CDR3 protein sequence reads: CASSYGTTNTGELFF. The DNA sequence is TGTGCCAGCAGTTACGGGACTACAAACACCGGGGAGCTGTTTTTT.